The 28 T cell receptor beta chains reported below all come from one sample, sequenced in a study of shared clonotypes between healthy human individuals. Libraries were prepared by immunoSEQ multiplex PCR; TCRdb keeps only in-frame clonotypes and omits some of them. The sample lists over 2,000,000 clones, roughly 93% occurring once. Naive-designated CD8 cells lacked CD45RO, were positively enriched for CCR7, and omitted terminally differentiated effector memory CD45RA+ cells. The sample consisted of naive CD8+ T cells from PBMCs. These TCRs come from a man aged 18 to 30 in good health. Some clones in this sample may be carry-over from other donors' samples.

Concerning this clone: This specimen includes other DNA sequences encoding the same CDR3. V is TRBV28 and J is TRBJ1-1, with a tentative D call TRBD1 (5 bases). The germline gives CDR1 MDHEN, CDR2 SYDVKM. The CDR3 has 14 amino acids. The ends were cut back, 5 bases at V and 1 base at J, with 11 bases in the middle. The CDR3 DNA sequence: TGTGCCAGCAGTCTGGTTGGGGGGAACACTGAAGCTTTCTTT. Its translation is CASSLVGGNTEAFF.

The genes are TRBV10-1 and TRBJ2-1; D unresolved. This CDR3 has 15 residues. Trimming cost V 3 bases and J 6 bases, with 15 bases left between them. Per the germline V gene, CDR1 is WNHNN and CDR2 is SYGVQD (reference sequence). CDR3 sequence: CASSEGQRGPNEQFF. DNA of the CDR3: TGCGCCAGCAGTGAAGGGCAGCGAGGTCCCAATGAGCAGTTCTTC.

The chain links TRBV13 to TRBJ2-1; D is possibly TRBD2 (7 bases). V was trimmed by 4 bases and J by 8 bases, leaving 15 bases between them. CDR3 size: 14 residues. CDR1 is PRHDT and CDR2 is FYEKMQ in the germline V gene (reference sequence). The CDR3 region is CASSSRRGRDEQFF. In DNA form, the CDR3 reads TGTGCCAGCAGCTCGCGAAGGGGGAGGGATGAGCAGTTCTTC.

The rearrangement joins TRBV10-3 to TRBJ1-4, with 7 bases matching TRBD1. Trimming cost V 10 bases and J 7 bases; bases outside gene matches: 9. The CDR3 spans 13 residues. CDR1 is ENHRY, CDR2 SYGVKD, per germline. CDR3 region: CASATGLGEKLFF. CDR3 nucleotide sequence: TGTGCCAGCGCGACAGGGTTAGGTGAAAAACTGTTTTTT.

This sequence joins TRBV19 and TRBJ1-1; D gene unclear. The V and J ends lost 5 bases and 4 bases respectively, with 14 bases between them. The CDR3 length is 14 residues. In germline, CDR1 is LNHDA, CDR2 SQIVND (reference sequence). This CDR3 is CASSFGGIATEAFF. CDR3 coding DNA: TGTGCCAGTAGTTTCGGAGGGATCGCCACTGAAGCTTTCTTT.

In the case of this clone: At the DNA level, this CDR3 is encoded by other sequences in the same sample as well. The CDR3 DNA follows: TGTGCCAGCAGTCAGGGAGCCTACAATGAGCAGTTCTTC. This codes for CASSQGAYNEQFF. The gene calls are TRBV27 and TRBJ2-1, with D perhaps TRBD1 or TRBD2 (5 bases each). This CDR3 region has 13 residues. The germline gives CDR1 MNHEY, CDR2 SMNVEV (reference sequence). V was clipped by 5 bases and J by 2 bases, with 7 bases between them.

The chain links TRBV7-9 to TRBJ2-5; 9 bases are shared with TRBD1. Trimming removed 4 bases from V and 4 bases from J; junction bases left unmatched: 10. CDR1 is SEHNR and CDR2 is FQNEAQ in the germline V gene (reference sequence). CDR3 length: 16 amino acids. CDR3 protein: CASSSTRTGAGETQYF. In DNA form, the CDR3 reads TGTGCCAGCAGCTCCACCCGGACAGGGGCCGGAGAGACCCAGTACTTC.

The chain carries TRBV28 and TRBJ2-1; the match to TRBD1 covers 8 bases. This CDR3 spans 16 amino acids. J lost 1 base, V lost 6 bases, and 8 bases had no gene match. Germline CDR1 MDHEN, CDR2 SYDVKM. The CDR3 sequence is CASSTDRETSYNEQFF. The CDR3 nucleotides read TGTGCCAGCAGCACGGACAGGGAAACGTCCTACAATGAGCAGTTCTTC. The full variable domain, with the rest looked up from reference TRBV28 and TRBJ2-1, is DVKVTQSSRYLVKRTGEKVFLECVQDMDHENMFWYRQDPGLGLRLIYFSYDVKMKEKGDIPEGYSVSREKKERFSLILESASTNQTSMYLCASSTDRETSYNEQFFGPGTRLTVL.

The chain couples TRBV19 to TRBJ2-1, with 8 bases aligning to TRBD1. Germline V gives CDR1 LNHDA, CDR2 SQIVND (reference sequence). V was pared by 10 bases and J by 15 bases, with 8 bases of the junction left unmatched. CDR3 size: 10 residues. CDR3 in DNA: TGTGCCACCCGTCGGGACAGGTTGTTCTTC. Amino acids: CATRRDRLFF.

As to this clone: This CDR3 is also generated by other DNA sequences in the sample. The V call is TRBV7-9, the J call TRBJ2-7; TRBD2 is a possible D gene (5 bases). The CDR3 covers 13 residues. The germline V gene encodes CDR1 SEHNR and CDR2 FQNEAQ (reference sequence). Trimming removed 6 bases from V and 0 bases from J, with 9 bases in between. Here the CDR3 DNA reads TGTGCCAGCAGGGCCGGGGTCTCCTACGAGCAGTACTTC. Translated: CASRAGVSYEQYF.

The V call is TRBV7-9, the J call TRBJ1-3; no clear D gene. Germline V gene lookup returns CDR1 SEHNR and CDR2 FQNEAQ (reference sequence). The CDR3 runs 15 residues. The V end lost 5 bases, the J end lost 9 bases, and 20 bases lay between the germline ends. This chain's CDR3 is CASSLVQALISTIYF. CDR3 coding DNA: TGTGCCAGCAGCCTCGTTCAGGCCTTGATCAGCACCATATATTTT.

The rearrangement joins TRBV6-5 to TRBJ2-5; 10 positions match TRBD1. Losses at the gene ends were 8 bases for V and 5 bases for J; bases not matched to a gene: 11. Germline CDR1 is MNHEY and CDR2 is SVGAGI. The CDR3 sequence is 15 residues long. The CDR3 coding sequence is TGTGCCAGCCGCTTCGACAGGGGGCGCTGGGAGACCCAGTACTTC. This translates into CASRFDRGRWETQYF.

The V call is TRBV6-5, the J call TRBJ1-1, with TRBD1 matching over 8 bases. This CDR3 region has 15 residues. The J segment lost 0 bases and the V segment lost 6 bases, leaving 6 bases of the junction unmatched. The germline CDR1 and CDR2 sequences are MNHEY and SVGAGI. The CDR3 DNA follows: TGTGCCAGCAGCCATTTGGACAGGGTGAACACTGAAGCTTTCTTT. It encodes CASSHLDRVNTEAFF.

The gene calls are TRBV7-9 and TRBJ1-3; possible D gene TRBD1, 5 bases. This CDR3 contains 14 residues. V shed 5 bases and J shed 4 bases, with 12 bases lying between them. Germline CDR1 reads SEHNR; CDR2 reads FQNEAQ (reference sequence). The CDR3 loop is CASSPTGPGNTIYF. The CDR3 DNA reads as TGTGCCAGCAGCCCCACAGGCCCGGGAAACACCATATATTTT.

The V call is TRBV7-2, the J call TRBJ2-1, with 15 positions matching TRBD2. The junction had 3 bases not matched to a gene; V was cut back by 5 bases and J by 4 bases. The CDR3 extends over 16 amino acids. From germline, CDR1 is SGHTA and CDR2 FQGNSA. DNA of the CDR3: TGTGCCAGCAGCCGGACTAGCGGGAGGGCTTACAATGAGCAGTTCTTC. Translation: CASSRTSGRAYNEQFF.

The chain is built from TRBV4-2 and TRBJ2-5; either TRBD1 or TRBD2 may fit D (6 bases each). The J call is doubtful: the DNA matches TRBJ2-7 better. Germline V gene lookup returns CDR1 LGHNA and CDR2 YNFKEQ. The length of the CDR3 is 15 residues. CDR3 amino acids: CASSQGEDRSYEQYF. Written as DNA, the CDR3 is TGTGCCAGCAGCCAAGGGGAGGACAGATCCTACGAGCAGTACTTC.

The J gene is TRBJ1-2, the V gene TRBV19, with D possibly being TRBD1 (5 bases). V was cut by 5 bases and J by 5 bases, with 24 bases left in between. The CDR3 length is 17 residues. CDR1 and CDR2 from the germline V gene are LNHDA and SQIVND (reference sequence). CDR3 residues: CASSFDLDGTRYYGYTF. The CDR3 nucleotides are TGTGCCAGTAGTTTCGACCTCGACGGGACGAGATATTATGGCTACACCTTC.

J is TRBJ2-5 and V is TRBV7-9; TRBD1 is a possible D gene (5 bases). The CDR3 has 12 residues. Germline V gene data show CDR1 as SEHNR and CDR2 as FQNEAQ (reference sequence). V was cut by 8 bases and J by 1 base, with 8 bases left in between. Here the CDR3 reads CASGQSQETQYF. The CDR3 DNA reads TGTGCCAGCGGACAAAGCCAAGAGACCCAGTACTTC.

This clone was seen just once. Other DNA sequences in the sample encode the same CDR3. The gene calls are TRBV29-1 and TRBJ2-5; 9 nucleotides line up with TRBD2. The end of the DNA is better explained by TRBJ2-7, so the J call may be wrong. CDR3 length equals 12 residues. Per the germline V gene, CDR1 is SQVTM and CDR2 is ANQGSEA. The CDR3 reads CSVFSGSYEQYF. The CDR3 DNA is TGCAGCGTGTTTAGCGGGAGTTACGAGCAGTACTTC.

The chain joins TRBV7-9 to TRBJ2-4; the D gene could be TRBD1 or TRBD2 (6 bases each). Germline V lookup: CDR1 SEHNR, CDR2 FQNEAQ (reference sequence). The CDR3 is made up of 15 amino acids. V gave up 4 bases and J gave up 6 bases, with 16 bases separating them. CDR3 protein: CASSYREEEGNIQYF. CDR3 DNA sequence: TGTGCCAGCAGCTACAGGGAGGAGGAGGGAAACATTCAGTACTTC.

This sequence joins TRBV7-7 and TRBJ2-2; D is unresolved. This CDR3 region has 15 residues. Deletions cut 1 base from V and 6 bases from J, with 12 bases between. Germline-derived CDR1 and CDR2 are SSHAT and FNYEAQ (reference sequence). The CDR3 sequence: CASSLVIGSAGELFF. For the CDR3, the DNA is TGTGCCAGCAGCTTAGTGATCGGAAGTGCCGGGGAGCTGTTTTTT.

The V gene is TRBV10-3, the J gene TRBJ2-3; TRBD1 is a possible D gene (5 bases). Trimming took off 6 bases at V and 0 bases at J, with 10 bases between the two ends. Germline V gene data show CDR1 as ENHRY and CDR2 as SYGVKD. CDR3 length equals 14 residues. The CDR3 reads CAISRTTSTDTQYF. CDR3 in DNA: TGTGCCATCAGCCGGACAACTAGCACAGATACGCAGTATTTT.

For this clone: Compared with germline, one end of the junction differs, possibly owing to a read error. The rearrangement uses TRBV29-1 and TRBJ1-2, with TRBD1 as a possible D gene (5 bases). Germline V gene lookup returns CDR1 SQVTM and CDR2 ANQGSEA. The CDR3 spans 12 residues. The DNA of the CDR3 is TGCAGCGTCGAAGGGGATTACTATGGCTACACCTTC. This sequence encodes CSVEGDYYGYTF.

The gene calls are TRBV5-1 and TRBJ2-5, with TRBD1 identical over 7 bases. Germline V CDR1 and CDR2: SGHRS, YFSETQ. V dropped 2 bases and J dropped 12; count of bases not matched to a gene: 10. CDR3 length: 13 amino acids. The DNA of the CDR3 is TGCGCCAGCAGCTTACACTCACAGGGGACGAAGTACTTC. Amino acid sequence: CASSLHSQGTKYF.

The V call is TRBV6-5, the J call TRBJ2-1; 14 bases agree with TRBD2. The CDR3 is 13 residues long. In germline, CDR1 is MNHEY, CDR2 SVGAGI. V lost 6 bases to trimming and J lost 14 bases; unmatched junction nucleotides: 6. Here the CDR3 reads CASSGLAGGLEFF. CDR3 DNA sequence: TGTGCCAGCAGCGGACTAGCGGGAGGACTGGAGTTCTTC.

The CDR3 DNA sequence: TGCAGCGTTGAAGATCGACTAGCGGGAGTTTACGAGCAGTACTTC. Its translation is CSVEDRLAGVYEQYF. The J gene is TRBJ2-7, the V gene TRBV29-1, with 12 bases fitting TRBD2. Germline V lookup: CDR1 SQVTM, CDR2 ANQGSEA. Trimming at V came to 0 bases and at J to 4 bases, leaving 4 bases not matched to a gene. CDR3 size: 15 residues.

The V gene is TRBV27, the J gene TRBJ2-1, with TRBD2 matching over 7 bases. The V gene's germline CDR1 is MNHEY and CDR2 SMNVEV (reference sequence). Germline trimming cut 7 bases from V and 7 bases from J; bases unmatched to any gene: 13. CDR3 length equals 15 residues. The CDR3 reads CASKDREAEGNEQFF. CDR3 bases: TGTGCCAGCAAGGACCGGGAGGCTGAAGGGAATGAGCAGTTCTTC.

CDR3 amino acids: CASSEYRQGGTGELFF. The DNA of the CDR3 is TGTGCCAGCAGTGAATATAGACAGGGAGGTACCGGGGAGCTGTTTTTT. The chain uses TRBV6-1 and TRBJ2-2; D may be TRBD1 (7 bases). There are 16 residues in the CDR3. Trimming removed 2 bases at V and 5 bases at J, with 15 bases between. Germline V lookup: CDR1 MNHNS, CDR2 SASEGT.